This T cell receptor (beta chain) derives from a study of T-cell memory formation after mild COVID-19. TCRdb processed the 5' RACE reads anew with MiXCR; each CDR3 protein has one entry. The repertoire consists of around 390,000 distinct CDR3 sequences, with about 17% occurring once and the leading ten covering 20% to 25%. The junction had 7 bases not matched to a gene; V was cut back by 2 bases and J by 8 bases. In germline, CDR1 is LGHNA, CDR2 YSLEER. This CDR3 is 15 amino acids long. A few counts support this clonotype. The chain employs TRBV4-3 and TRBJ2-3, with 10 bases aligning to TRBD2. The TCR comes from a man younger than 30 who had mild COVID-19 (a few samples of this study predate the infection). Cell type and time point are not known. Sequencing input: PBMCs or a T cell subset sorted from them (not recorded which). CDR3 sequence reads: CASSQPSGGRVTQYF. The CDR3 DNA sequence: TGCGCCAGCAGCCAACCTAGCGGGGGTCGGGTTACGCAGTATTTT.